This T cell receptor (beta chain) was identified during a study of T cells in Graves' hyperthyroidism and ophthalmopathy. There are a few counts of this clonotype. Authors of the study amplified TCR beta CDR3 regions from RNA transcripts. The HTBI set primed first-round TCR CDR3 RT-PCR. TCRdb ran MiXCR on the multiplex PCR reads and lists one entry per CDR3 protein. The sample shows 150,000 to 200,000 distinct CDR3 sequences, 15% to 20% of them seen only once. The CDR3 covers 18 residues. V was pared by 4 bases and J by 4 bases, with 25 bases between. Germline V gene sequence: CDR1 PRHDT, CDR2 FYEKMQ (reference sequence).

The source is a woman between 45 and 60 years old with Graves' hyperthyroidism. The rearrangement joins TRBV13 to TRBJ1-2, with no clear D. The sequencing sample was made of blood. The CDR3 loop is CASSSLFGFNAVSYGYTF. The CDR3 nucleotides read TGTGCCAGCAGCTCTCTTTTCGGGTTCAACGCCGTATCCTATGGCTACACCTTC. Looking up the rest from reference TRBV13 and TRBJ1-2 gives the full variable domain: AAGVIQSPRHLIKEKRETATLKCYPIPRHDTVYWYQQGPGQDPQFLISFYEKMQSDKGSIPDRFSAQQFSDYHSELNMSSLELGDSALYFCASSSLFGFNAVSYGYTFGSGTRLTVV.